This TCR beta chain was observed in a study of OX40 agonist ivuxolimab in advanced cancers. The overall study: While on treatment, patients had intravenous ivuxolimab at 0.01 to 10 mg/kg every 2 weeks. Each dose-escalation patient presented with hepatocellular carcinoma, melanoma, renal cell or head and neck cancer. Patients achieving partial responses numbered three: one hepatocellular carcinoma case and two cutaneous melanoma cases.

The repertoire was sequenced with immunoSEQ multiplex PCR; TCRdb's copy has only in-frame clones and lacks some. The sample records 9,500 to 15,000 clones, around 80% being singletons. The study, taken as a whole, reports: Relatively little clonal expansion, among the lowest observed, appeared in partial responders at 0.1-3.0 mg/kg.

After removal of 4 bases from V and 6 bases from J, the junction contained 5 bases not matched to a gene. Per the germline V gene, CDR1 is MNHEY and CDR2 is SMNVEV (reference sequence). This CDR3 spans 14 amino acids. A word on this clone: The antigen is undetermined.

This chain connects TRBV27 to TRBJ2-3; 9 bases agree with TRBD2. This receptor was identified in an adult with an advanced solid tumor such as melanoma, head and neck, liver or kidney cancer. This material consisted of CD4+ or CD8+ T cells sorted from blood, taken in a trial of the OX40 agonist ivuxolimab. The CDR3 sequence is CASSSAGGSDTQYF. The CDR3 bases are TGTGCCAGCAGTTCGGCGGGAGGGTCGGATACGCAGTATTTT.